This T cell receptor (beta chain) came from a study of blood T cell repertoires in COVID-19. Overall study: Sites in the United States, Italy and Spain provided acute and convalescent COVID-19 samples. Nucleic acid was either cDNA or gDNA, and it came from T cells, B-cell-depleted T cells, or PBMCs.

The CDR3 consists of 14 residues. The ends were cut back, 2 bases at V and 2 bases at J, with 10 bases in the middle. This clone has only one observation. Produced via immunoSEQ multiplex PCR; TCRdb's table is partial and in-frame only. This sample has approximately 71,000 clones, with 70% to 80% found just once. The sample comprised peripheral blood. This clonotype was obtained from a human donor in a cohort sampled during active COVID-19. This chain connects TRBV23-1 to TRBJ2-7; D possibly corresponds to TRBD2 (5 bases). TRBV23-1 is given ORF status, its function remaining uncertain. CDR3 nucleotides: TGCGCCAGCAGTCAACCCAGCGGAACCTACGAGCAGTACTTC. Translating it yields CASSQPSGTYEQYF.